This T cell receptor (beta chain) was recovered during a study of early T cells in non-severe SARS-CoV-2 infection. TCRdb itself ran the 5' RACE reads through MiXCR, one entry per CDR3 protein. The sample includes 70,000 to 85,000 distinct CDR3 sequences, roughly 4.7% of them seen just once. Germline-derived CDR1 and CDR2 are MNHEY and SVGAGI. The CDR3 runs to 14 residues. J lost 2 bases, V lost 6 bases, and 4 bases had no gene match. The receptor's source is an adult who was a healthcare worker with PCR-confirmed SARS-CoV-2 infection or an uninfected control (not recorded which). The sample consisted of whole blood, taken at baseline. This chain connects TRBV6-5 to TRBJ2-7, with 10 positions matching TRBD1. The CDR3 nucleotides are TGTGCCAGCAGACGAGACAGGGGGCCCTACGAGCAGTACTTC. Translated: CASRRDRGPYEQYF.